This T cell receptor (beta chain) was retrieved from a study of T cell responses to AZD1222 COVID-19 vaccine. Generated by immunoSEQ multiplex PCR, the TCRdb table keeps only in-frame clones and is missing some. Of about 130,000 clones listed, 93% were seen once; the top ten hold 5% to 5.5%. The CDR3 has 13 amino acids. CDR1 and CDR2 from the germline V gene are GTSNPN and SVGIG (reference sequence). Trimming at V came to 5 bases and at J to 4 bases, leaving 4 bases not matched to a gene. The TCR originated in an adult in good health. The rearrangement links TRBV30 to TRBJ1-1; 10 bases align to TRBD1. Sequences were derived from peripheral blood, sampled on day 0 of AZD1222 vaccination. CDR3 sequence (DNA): TGTGCCTGGTCCTGGACAGGGGGCACTGAAGCTTTCTTT. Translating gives CAWSWTGGTEAFF.